The 25 T cell receptor beta chains below all came from one sample that was sequenced in a study of blood T cell repertoires in COVID-19. Libraries were prepared by immunoSEQ multiplex PCR; TCRdb keeps only in-frame clonotypes and omits some of them. Of about 98,000 clones detected, approximately 86% appear once; the ten largest clones hold approximately 10%. The sample comprised peripheral blood. These receptors were obtained from a man between 65 and 85 years old with active or convalescent COVID-19.

This chain links TRBV19 with TRBJ1-3, with TRBD1 as a possible D gene (6 bases). Deletions cut 2 bases from V and 4 bases from J, with 12 bases between. This CDR3 region has 15 residues. The germline V gene has CDR1 LNHDA and CDR2 SQIVND (reference sequence). CDR3 nucleotide sequence: TGTGCCAGTAGTATATCCCGGGACACCGGAAACACCATATATTTT. This translates into CASSISRDTGNTIYF.

This clone was observed a single time. The V gene is TRBV12-3 or TRBV12-4, the J gene TRBJ1-3; D perhaps matches TRBD1 (5 bases). Trimming stripped 7 bases from V and 4 bases from J, with 11 bases between. CDR3 length equals 13 residues. Written as DNA, the CDR3 is TGTGCCAGCAATCAGGGTTCAGGAAACACCATATATTTT. Its translation is CASNQGSGNTIYF.

The V and J genes are TRBV3-1 (or the pseudogene TRBV3-2) and TRBJ2-1, with D possibly matching TRBD2 (6 bases). V was pared by 4 bases and J by 13 bases, with 17 bases between. Germline CDR1 reads LGHDT; CDR2 reads YNNKEL (reference sequence). The length of the CDR3 is 13 residues. CDR3: CASSPGRDSHQFF. The CDR3 bases are TGTGCCAGCAGCCCGGGCCGGGACTCTCACCAGTTCTTC.

The chain is built from TRBV4-2 and TRBJ2-3; D possibly corresponds to TRBD2 (6 bases). V dropped 4 bases and J dropped 2 bases, with 10 bases sitting between them. Germline CDR1 reads LGHNA; CDR2 reads YNFKEQ. CDR3 length: 14 amino acids. The CDR3 DNA sequence: TGTGCCAGCAGCCCCGGACTAATCACAGATACGCAGTATTTT. Translating it yields CASSPGLITDTQYF.

The chain uses TRBV18 and TRBJ2-1; the match to TRBD1 covers 8 bases. This CDR3 contains 12 residues. Unmatched junction bases numbered 1, after V lost 5 bases and J lost 7 bases. Germline values: CDR1 KGHSH, CDR2 LQKENI. The CDR3 loop reads CASSGQGNEQFF. CDR3 sequence (DNA): TGTGCCAGCTCAGGACAGGGTAATGAGCAGTTCTTC.

CDR3 sequence (DNA): TGTGCCAGCAGTTTCGGGTCCTATGGCTACACCTTC. Amino acid sequence: CASSFGSYGYTF. This chain uses TRBV28 with TRBJ1-2; D gene unclear. CDR1 is MDHEN and CDR2 is SYDVKM in the germline V gene. The CDR3 loop spans 12 amino acids. Trimming took 3 bases from V and 4 from J, leaving 6 bases between them.

V gene TRBV29-1 combines with J gene TRBJ2-3; 7 bases map to TRBD2. CDR3 length equals 13 residues. Germline V gives CDR1 SQVTM, CDR2 ANQGSEA. J gave up 2 bases and V 7 bases, and 6 bases lay outside the gene matches. The CDR3 region is CSERDYNTDTQYF. CDR3 bases: TGCAGCGAACGGGACTACAACACAGATACGCAGTATTTT.

The CDR3 sequence: CASSNRDSSYEQYF. The CDR3 DNA reads as TGTGCCAGCAGCAACCGGGACAGCTCCTACGAGCAGTACTTC. V is TRBV21-1 and J is TRBJ2-7; no check of the table's D call, TRBD1, against the DNA was made. TRBV21-1 counts as a pseudogene. The CDR3 has 14 amino acids.

The rearrangement links TRBV5-1 to TRBJ2-5, with a possible D match to TRBD2 (6 bases). The ends were cut back, 5 bases at V and 5 bases at J, with 16 bases in the middle. CDR1 SGHRS and CDR2 YFSETQ come from the germline V gene. This CDR3 comprises 14 residues. Here the CDR3 reads CASSLDIRGETQYF. The CDR3 DNA reads TGCGCCAGCAGTCTGGACATCCGGGGGGAGACCCAGTACTTC.

The rearrangement links TRBV7-9 to TRBJ2-3; no reliable D call. This CDR3 is built from 12 residues. Germline CDR1 and CDR2: SEHNR and FQNEAQ (reference sequence). V was pared by 0 bases and J by 7 bases, with 5 bases between. The CDR3 spells CASSLAAYTQYF. In nucleotides, the CDR3 is TGTGCCAGCAGCTTAGCAGCTTATACGCAGTATTTT.

CDR3 DNA: TGTGCCAGCAGCGCCCCCCCTAGCGGGGGTGTGGAGACCCAGTACTTC. Translation gives CASSAPPSGGVETQYF. This chain uses TRBV9 with TRBJ2-5; TRBD2 aligns across 10 bases. V dropped 3 bases and J dropped 5; count of bases not matched to a gene: 10. The CDR3 is 16 residues long. Germline lookup yields CDR1 SGDLS and CDR2 YYNGEE.

The CDR3 DNA reads as TGCAGCGTTCAGTCTCCCGGGGTGGAGAATGGCTACACCTTC. It is translated as CSVQSPGVENGYTF. The chain uses TRBV29-1 and TRBJ1-2; D is ambiguous. Trimming cost V 5 bases and J 6 bases, with 19 bases left between them. CDR3 length: 14 amino acids. Germline V gene sequence: CDR1 SQVTM, CDR2 ANQGSEA.

This clone has just one count. V gene TRBV4-1 combines with J gene TRBJ1-5, with D possibly matching TRBD1 (5 bases). The V and J ends lost 2 bases and 0 bases respectively, with 11 bases between them. The CDR3 spans 16 residues. Looked up from germline, CDR1 is MGHRA and CDR2 is YSYEKL. In DNA form, the CDR3 reads TGCGCCAGCAGCCAAATTCCCAGGGATAGCAATCAGCCCCAGCATTTT. Its protein is CASSQIPRDSNQPQHF.

The V call is TRBV25-1, the J call TRBJ1-2; perhaps TRBD1 as D (6 bases). V was shortened by 2 bases and J by 8 bases, with 12 bases between the two germline ends. Germline CDR1 MGHDK, CDR2 SYGVNS. The CDR3 runs 13 residues. DNA of the CDR3: TGTGCCAGCAGTGAACGGGGGGCCTTCGGCTACACCTTC. Encoded protein: CASSERGAFGYTF.

The chain recombines TRBV24-1 with TRBJ1-2; TRBD1 aligns across 10 bases. J was trimmed by 4 bases and V by 3 bases; bases with no gene match: 4. The germline V gene encodes CDR1 KGHDR and CDR2 SFDVKD. This CDR3 has 15 amino acids. As DNA, the CDR3 is TGTGCCACCAGTGATCAGCGACAGGGGGCCTATGGCTACACCTTC. It codes for CATSDQRQGAYGYTF.

The J gene is TRBJ2-1, the V gene TRBV20-1; D possibly corresponds to TRBD1 (6 bases). The CDR3 sequence is 11 residues long. CDR1 and CDR2 from the germline V gene are DFQATT and SNEGSKA (reference sequence). Trimming took 5 bases from V and 6 from J, leaving 8 bases between them. Written as DNA, the CDR3 is TGCAGTGCTCCGGACAGCAATGAGCAGTTCTTC. Amino acids: CSAPDSNEQFF.

This chain links TRBV7-9 with TRBJ2-3, with 7 bases that match TRBD1. CDR1 is SEHNR and CDR2 is FQNEAQ in the germline V gene (reference sequence). V lost 6 bases and J lost 4; bases outside the gene matches: 7. The CDR3 is 14 residues long. CDR3 DNA: TGTGCCAGCAGTTGGTTAGGGGGCCCAGATACGCAGTATTTT. Encoded protein: CASSWLGGPDTQYF.

Note on this clone: Other DNA sequences in the same sample also yield this CDR3. The chain couples TRBV9 to TRBJ2-3; D gene uncertain. Trimming stripped 2 bases from V and 0 bases from J, with 4 bases between. Germline V lookup: CDR1 SGDLS, CDR2 YYNGEE. There are 13 residues in the CDR3. CDR3 coding DNA: TGTGCCAGCAGCGTGTCGAGCACAGATACGCAGTATTTT. The encoded protein is CASSVSSTDTQYF.

The rearrangement uses TRBV12-3 or TRBV12-4 and TRBJ2-1, with D hard to call. This CDR3 has 13 residues. V lost 6 bases and J lost 10, with 16 bases in between. CDR3 residues: CASRIQDRVEQFF. The CDR3 DNA is TGTGCCAGCAGAATCCAGGATCGCGTGGAGCAGTTCTTC.

V and J are TRBV6-6 and TRBJ2-6, with unresolved D. Between the trimmed V and J ends, which lost 3 bases and 2 bases, there was a span of 5 bases. CDR3 length: 14 amino acids. The germline gives CDR1 MNHNY, CDR2 SVGAGI (reference sequence). CDR3 nucleotides: TGTGCCAGCAGTTATTTAGCTGGGGCCAACGTCCTGACTTTC. Amino acid sequence: CASSYLAGANVLTF.

The sample holds a few counts of this clone. The genes are TRBV2 and TRBJ1-5, with 7 nucleotides matching TRBD1. The germline V gene has CDR1 SNHLY and CDR2 FYNNEI. Trimming removed 11 bases from V and 7 bases from J; junction bases left unmatched: 11. The CDR3 runs to 13 residues. CDR3 loop: CASQGTEGQPQHF. The CDR3 DNA is TGTGCCTCGCAAGGGACAGAGGGACAGCCCCAGCATTTT.

This rearrangement joins TRBV7-8 to TRBJ2-1, with TRBD2 as a possible D gene (5 bases). The CDR3 has 17 residues. V lost 1 base to trimming and J lost 0 bases, with 13 bases between them. The germline CDR1 and CDR2 sequences are SGHVS and FQNEAQ. CDR3 nucleotide sequence: TGTGCCAGCAGCTTAGGGGCGGGTCCGGGCTCCTACAATGAGCAGTTCTTC. Translated: CASSLGAGPGSYNEQFF. Combining the CDR3 with reference TRBV7-8 and TRBJ2-1 gives the whole variable domain GAGVSQSPRYKVAKRGQDVALRCDPISGHVSLFWYQQALGQGPEFLTYFQNEAQLDKSGLPSDRFFAERPEGSVSTLKIQRTQQEDSAVYLCASSLGAGPGSYNEQFFGPGTRLTVL.

V usage is TRBV5-8 and J usage is TRBJ1-4; 11 nucleotides line up with TRBD1. The J segment lost 8 bases and the V segment lost 3 bases, leaving 3 bases of the junction unmatched. The germline CDR1 and CDR2 sequences are SGHTS and YDEGEE. This CDR3 has 14 amino acids. DNA for the CDR3: TGTGCCAGCAGCTATGGACAGGGGGCCGAAAAACTGTTTTTT. It encodes CASSYGQGAEKLFF.

The chain uses TRBV19 and TRBJ2-3; no reliable D call. Germline V lookup: CDR1 LNHDA, CDR2 SQIVND (reference sequence). The CDR3 sequence is 15 residues long. Trimming shortened V by 4 bases and J by 0 bases, and 11 bases separated the two germline ends. CDR3 coding DNA: TGTGCCAGTAGTACCCCGCTAACTAGCACAGATACGCAGTATTTT. Protein sequence: CASSTPLTSTDTQYF.

The CDR3 DNA reads as TGTGCCAGCAGTACCCGTCGACCGCCCAGATCAAGACTAGCGGGGAGGGTTGAGCAGTTCTTC. Its protein product is CASSTRRPPRSRLAGRVEQFF. This chain uses TRBV27 with TRBJ2-1, with 11 bases fitting TRBD2. Looked up from germline, CDR1 is MNHEY and CDR2 is SMNVEV (reference sequence). After removal of 5 bases from V and 9 bases from J, the junction contained 27 bases not matched to a gene. CDR3 length equals 21 residues.